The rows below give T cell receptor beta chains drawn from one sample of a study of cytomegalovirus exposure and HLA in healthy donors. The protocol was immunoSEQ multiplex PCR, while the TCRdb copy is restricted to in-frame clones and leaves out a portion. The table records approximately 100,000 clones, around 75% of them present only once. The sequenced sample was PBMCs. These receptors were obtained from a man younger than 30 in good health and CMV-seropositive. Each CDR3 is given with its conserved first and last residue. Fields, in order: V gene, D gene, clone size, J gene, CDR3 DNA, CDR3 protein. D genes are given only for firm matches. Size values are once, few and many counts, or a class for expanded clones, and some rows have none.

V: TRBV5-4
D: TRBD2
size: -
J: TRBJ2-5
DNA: TGTGCCAGCAGTCGGGGGGGAGGGGGGGAGACCCAGTACTTC
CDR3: CASSRGGGGETQYF

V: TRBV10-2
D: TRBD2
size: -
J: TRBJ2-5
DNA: TGCGCCAGCAGTCTAAGCGGGACTGACCAAGAGACCCAGTACTTC
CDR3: CASSLSGTDQETQYF

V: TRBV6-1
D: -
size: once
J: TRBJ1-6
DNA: TGTGCCAGCAGTGGACCTGGGCAGAACTATAATTCACCCCTCCACTTT
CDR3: CASSGPGQNYNSPLHF

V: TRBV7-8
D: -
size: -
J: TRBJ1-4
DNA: TGTGCCAGCAGCTTAGATGCCGATCGGACTGAACTGTTTTTT
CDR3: CASSLDADRTELFF

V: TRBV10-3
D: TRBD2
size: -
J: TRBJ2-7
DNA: TGTGCCATCAGCTATACTAGCGGACCTTACGAGCAGTACTTC
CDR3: CAISYTSGPYEQYF

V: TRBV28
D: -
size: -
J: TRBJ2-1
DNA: TGTGCCAGCAGTTTATATGGGTTAGGCAGCGGCAATGAGCAGTTCTTC
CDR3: CASSLYGLGSGNEQFF

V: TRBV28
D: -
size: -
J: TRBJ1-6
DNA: TGTGCCAGCGGTATGGACAGCCTTTATAATTCACCCCTCCACTTT
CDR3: CASGMDSLYNSPLHF

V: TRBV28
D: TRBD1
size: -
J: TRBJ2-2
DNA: TGTGCCAGCGCCCTAGGGGGCAAGAACACCGGGGAGCTGTTTTTT
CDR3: CASALGGKNTGELFF

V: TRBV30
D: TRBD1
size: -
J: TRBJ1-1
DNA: TGTGCCTGGGCAGGGGGCCCGGCTGAAGCTTTCTTT
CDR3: CAWAGGPAEAFF

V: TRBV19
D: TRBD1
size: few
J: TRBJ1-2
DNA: TGTGCCAGTGAGACCGGGACAGCCTATGGCTACACCTTC
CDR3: CASETGTAYGYTF

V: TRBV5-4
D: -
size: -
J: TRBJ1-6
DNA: TGTGCCAGCAGCTCGACGACAGGCTCGAATTCACCCCTCCACTTT
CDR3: CASSSTTGSNSPLHF

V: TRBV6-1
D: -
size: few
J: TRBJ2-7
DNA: TGTGCCAGCGTGTGGACAGACTCCTACGAGCAGTACTTC
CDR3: CASVWTDSYEQYF

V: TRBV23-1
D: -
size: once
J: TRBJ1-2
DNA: TGCGCCAGCAGTCAAATCCAGGTTGTTGGGTATGGCTACACCTTC
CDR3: CASSQIQVVGYGYTF

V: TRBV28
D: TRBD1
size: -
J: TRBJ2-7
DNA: TGTGCCAGCAGTTTACGGACAGGGGGCGAGGAGCGGTACTTC
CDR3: CASSLRTGGEERYF

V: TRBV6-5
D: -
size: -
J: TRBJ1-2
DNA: TGTGCCAGCAGTTACTCCGGAGCAGCCGGGTATGGCTACACCTTC
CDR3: CASSYSGAAGYGYTF

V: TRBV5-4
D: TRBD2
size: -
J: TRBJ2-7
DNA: TGTGCCAGCGGCGGGGGAGCCCAACCTGAATCCTACGAGCAGTACTTC
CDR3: CASGGGAQPESYEQYF

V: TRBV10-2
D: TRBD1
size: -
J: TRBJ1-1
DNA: TGCGCCAGCAGTGGGGGGACAGGGCCCATTGGGACTGAAGCTTTCTTT
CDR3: CASSGGTGPIGTEAFF

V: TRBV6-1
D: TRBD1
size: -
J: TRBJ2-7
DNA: TGTGCCAGCAGAGACAGGGTTAGAGAGCAGTACTTC
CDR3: CASRDRVREQYF

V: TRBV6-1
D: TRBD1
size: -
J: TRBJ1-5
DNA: TGTGCCAGCAGTGGAGGGACAGCGAATCAGCCCCAGCATTTT
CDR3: CASSGGTANQPQHF

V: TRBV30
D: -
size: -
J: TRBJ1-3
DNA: TGTGCCTGGAGTACTTTGGGACACCGCTCTGGAAACACCATATATTTT
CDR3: CAWSTLGHRSGNTIYF

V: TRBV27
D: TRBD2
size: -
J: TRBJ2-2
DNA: TGTGCCAGCAGTTTTCTAGCGGGGGCCGCCGGGACCGGGGAGCTGTTTTTT
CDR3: CASSFLAGAAGTGELFF

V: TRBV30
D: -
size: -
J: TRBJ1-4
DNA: TGTGCCTGGAATGACTTTGGCGGCCCACAACTGTTTTTT
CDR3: CAWNDFGGPQLFF

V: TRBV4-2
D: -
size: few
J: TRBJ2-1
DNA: TGTGCCAGCAGCCAAGATCGGAGCGGCAATGAGCAGTTCTTC
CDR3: CASSQDRSGNEQFF

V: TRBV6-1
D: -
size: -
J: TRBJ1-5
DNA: TGTGCCAGCAGTGAACGATTAGCCGCAAGCAATCAGCCCCAGCATTTT
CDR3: CASSERLAASNQPQHF

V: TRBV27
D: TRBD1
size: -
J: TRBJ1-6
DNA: TGTGCCAGCAGTGGACAGACAGGGCCTAATTCACCCCTCCACTTT
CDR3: CASSGQTGPNSPLHF

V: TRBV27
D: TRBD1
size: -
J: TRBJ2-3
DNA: TGTGCCAGCAGTTTCCAGGGGGCCATCGTAGATACGCAGTATTTT
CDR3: CASSFQGAIVDTQYF

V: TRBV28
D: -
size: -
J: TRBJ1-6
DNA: TGTGCCAGCAGTTTAGGCGGCACCTTCTATAATTCACCCCTCCACTTT
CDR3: CASSLGGTFYNSPLHF

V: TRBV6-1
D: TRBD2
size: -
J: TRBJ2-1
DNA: TGTGCCAGCCTCCCAGCGGGAAATCCTAGGAATGAGCAGTTCTTC
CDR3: CASLPAGNPRNEQFF

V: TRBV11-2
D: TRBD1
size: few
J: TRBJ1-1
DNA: TGTGCCAGCAGCTTAGATCAAGTGACAGGGCACTTCTTT
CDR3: CASSLDQVTGHFF

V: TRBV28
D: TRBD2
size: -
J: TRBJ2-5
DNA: TGTGCCAGCAGTACTAGCGGGGGGTCGCAAGAGACCCAGTACTTC
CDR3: CASSTSGGSQETQYF

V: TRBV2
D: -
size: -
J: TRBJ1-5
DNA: TGTGCCAGCAGTGAAGAGTCCCGGCAGCCCCAGCATTTT
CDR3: CASSEESRQPQHF

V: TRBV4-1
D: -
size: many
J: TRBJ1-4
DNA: TGCGCCAGCAGCCAAGAGAGGGCCTCTAATGAAAAACTGTTTTTT
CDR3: CASSQERASNEKLFF

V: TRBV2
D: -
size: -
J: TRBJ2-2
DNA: TGTGCCAGCAGTGATAGATACACCGGGGAGCTGTTTTTT
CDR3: CASSDRYTGELFF

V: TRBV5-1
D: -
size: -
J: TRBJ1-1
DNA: TGCGCCAGCAGCCTAGGAGGGGGGGACACTGAAGCTTTCTTT
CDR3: CASSLGGGDTEAFF

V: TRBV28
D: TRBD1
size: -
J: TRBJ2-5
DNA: TGTGCCAGCAGTTTAGGACAGGGCGGGGTTGGAGAGACCCAGTACTTC
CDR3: CASSLGQGGVGETQYF

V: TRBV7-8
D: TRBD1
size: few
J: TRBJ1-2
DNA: TGTGCCAGCAGCGGCACCGGGACAGGGGCCTATGGCTACACCTTC
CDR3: CASSGTGTGAYGYTF

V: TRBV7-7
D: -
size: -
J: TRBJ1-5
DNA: TGTGCCAGCAGCCCCGGGGTGGGCCAGCCCCAGCATTTT
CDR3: CASSPGVGQPQHF

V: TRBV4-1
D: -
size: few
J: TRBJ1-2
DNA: TGCGCCAGCAGCCATGAGCGGGGGCAGGGCTATGGCTACACCTTC
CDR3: CASSHERGQGYGYTF